This paragraph covers one TCR beta chain sequence. This specimen comes from a study of blood T cell repertoires in COVID-19. Clones were sequenced by immunoSEQ multiplex PCR, and TCRdb holds only the in-frame ones, with some missing. The table includes approximately 200,000 clones, around 86% detected once. The V gene end was trimmed by 6 bases and the J gene end by 7 bases; junction bases not matched to a gene: 8. Germline values: CDR1 SNHLY, CDR2 FYNNEI. The CDR3 is made up of 14 amino acids. The sequenced sample consisted of peripheral blood. This clonotype originated in a human donor in a cohort sampled during active COVID-19. The rearrangement uses TRBV2 and TRBJ2-7; 11 bases are a match to TRBD1. CDR3 sequence (DNA): TGTGCCAGCAGACGGGGACAGGGGGGCGGAGAGCAGTACTTC. It is translated as CASRRGQGGGEQYF. Combining the CDR3 with reference TRBV2 and TRBJ2-7 gives the whole variable domain EPEVTQTPSHQVTQMGQEVILRCVPISNHLYFYWYRQILGQKVEFLVSFYNNEISEKSEIFDDQFSVERPDGSNFTLKIRSTKLEDSAMYFCASRRGQGGGEQYFGPGTRLTVT.